This is a list of T cell receptor beta chains from one sample in a study of OX40 agonist ivuxolimab in advanced cancers. Profiled with immunoSEQ multiplex PCR; TCRdb holds only in-frame clones, not every one. The repertoire consists of some 65,000 clones, with 87% occurring once and the leading ten covering approximately 0.4%. This material consisted of CD4+ or CD8+ T cells sorted from blood, taken in a trial of the OX40 agonist ivuxolimab. These receptor sequences come from an adult with an advanced solid tumor such as melanoma, head and neck, liver or kidney cancer. Both conserved end residues are part of each CDR3. A D gene is named only where the DNA matches it firmly. Size values are once, few and many counts, or a class for expanded clones, and some rows have none.

TRBJ2-7 | - | TRBV5-1 | - | TGCGCCAGCAGTTCAGGGGAAGATTGGAGCGAGCAGTACTTC | CASSSGEDWSEQYF
TRBJ1-1 | - | TRBV5-1 | - | TGCGCCAGCAGCTTGAGGGTGGAGACCAACACTGAAGCTTTCTTT | CASSLRVETNTEAFF
TRBJ1-1 | - | TRBV5-1 | once | TGCGCCAGCAGCCCCAACGTGGGAGCGAACACTGAAGCTTTCTTT | CASSPNVGANTEAFF
TRBJ1-6 | - | TRBV6-6 | - | TGTGCCAGCAGAGGGACGGGGAATTCACCCCTCCACTTT | CASRGTGNSPLHF
TRBJ1-2 | TRBD1 | TRBV19 | once | TGTGCCAGTAGTATTGGACAGGGAGGCTATGGCTACACCTTC | CASSIGQGGYGYTF
TRBJ2-7 | - | TRBV15 | - | TGTGCCACCAGCAGACAATCCCGGTCCTACGAGCAGTACTTC | CATSRQSRSYEQYF
TRBJ1-6 | - | TRBV30 | - | TGTGCCTGGCAAACACCGGGACGGTATAATTCACCCCTCCACTTT | CAWQTPGRYNSPLHF
TRBJ2-7 | TRBD2 | TRBV7-2 | - | TGTGCCAGCAGCTTATCACCGGTGGGACTAGTCTCCTACGAGCAGTACTTC | CASSLSPVGLVSYEQYF
TRBJ2-3 | TRBD2 | TRBV9 | - | TGTGCCAGCAGCCGCGGAGAGAGCGGGGGGGTAGATACGCAGTATTTT | CASSRGESGGVDTQYF
TRBJ2-2 | TRBD1 | TRBV18 | - | TGTGCCAGCTCACTCTCCGGGACAGGGGAGAAGTCCGGGGAGCTGTTTTTT | CASSLSGTGEKSGELFF
TRBJ2-1 | - | TRBV13 | - | TGTGCCAGCAGCTTAGTTGGGGAGAAGGCCTACAATGAGCAGTTCTTC | CASSLVGEKAYNEQFF
TRBJ2-5 | TRBD2 | TRBV5-4 | - | TGTGCCAGCAGCTTGCCCCTAGCGGGGGGACAAGAGACCCAGTACTTC | CASSLPLAGGQETQYF
TRBJ1-1 | - | TRBV19 | - | TGTGCCAGTAGTCTCCGCAAGGGGGGGGACACTGAAGCTTTCTTT | CASSLRKGGDTEAFF
TRBJ2-3 | - | TRBV19 | - | TGTGCCAGTAGTATAGAAGTCCCAGATACGCAGTATTTT | CASSIEVPDTQYF
TRBJ1-1 | - | TRBV5-6 | - | TGTGCCAGCAGCTTTGACTACACTGAAGCTTTCTTT | CASSFDYTEAFF
TRBJ2-3 | - | TRBV9 | - | TGTGCCAGCAGCCCCAGCCAACTAGCAACAGATACGCAGTATTTT | CASSPSQLATDTQYF
TRBJ2-2 | - | TRBV7-2 | few | TGTGCCAGCAGCTTAGTCTGGGTGGCCGGGGAGCTGTTTTTT | CASSLVWVAGELFF
TRBJ1-4 | TRBD1 | TRBV2 | - | TGTGCCAGCATGGGGCAGGGGGACGAAAAACTGTTTTTT | CASMGQGDEKLFF
TRBJ2-5 | TRBD2 | TRBV5-1 | - | TGCGCCAGCAGCCCCCGGACTAGCGGGGGCCCGTACTTC | CASSPRTSGGPYF
TRBJ2-7 | TRBD1 | TRBV9 | - | TGTGCCAGCAGCGTAGACGGCAGGGGGCGATTGGACGACGAGCAGTACTTC | CASSVDGRGRLDDEQYF
TRBJ2-1 | TRBD1 | TRBV10-3 | - | TGTGCCATCAGTGCAGGACAGGTCTATAGGAATGAGCAGTTCTTC | CAISAGQVYRNEQFF
TRBJ2-5 | - | TRBV10-3 | - | TGTGCCATCTCTGTCCTGGGTGTCGGGGAGACCCAGTACTTC | CAISVLGVGETQYF
TRBJ2-4 | TRBD2 | TRBV9 | - | TGTGCCAGCAGCGAGCGGGACCTCCTGGCTCAGTACTTC | CASSERDLLAQYF
TRBJ1-6 | - | TRBV7-9 | - | TGTGCCAGCAGCTTACGGGGACCTAATAATTCACCCCTCCACTTT | CASSLRGPNNSPLHF